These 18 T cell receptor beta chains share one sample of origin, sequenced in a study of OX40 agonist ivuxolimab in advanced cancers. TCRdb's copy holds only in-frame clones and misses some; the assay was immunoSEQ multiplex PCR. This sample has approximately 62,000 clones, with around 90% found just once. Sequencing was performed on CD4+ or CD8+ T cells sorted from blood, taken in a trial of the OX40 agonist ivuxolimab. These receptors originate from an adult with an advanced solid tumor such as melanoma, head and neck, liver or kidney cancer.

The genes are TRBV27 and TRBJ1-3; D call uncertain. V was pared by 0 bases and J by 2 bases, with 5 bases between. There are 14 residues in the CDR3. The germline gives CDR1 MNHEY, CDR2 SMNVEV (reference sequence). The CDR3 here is CASSLSRAGNTIYF. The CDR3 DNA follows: TGTGCCAGCAGTTTATCAAGGGCTGGAAACACCATATATTTT.

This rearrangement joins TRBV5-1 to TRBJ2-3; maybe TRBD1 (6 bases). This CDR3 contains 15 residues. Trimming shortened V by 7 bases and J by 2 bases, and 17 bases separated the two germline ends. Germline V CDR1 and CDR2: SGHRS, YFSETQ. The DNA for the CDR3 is TGCGCCAGCGAGAGGGAGACAGGCCTCACAGATACGCAGTATTTT. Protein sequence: CASERETGLTDTQYF.

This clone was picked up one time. CDR3 bases: TGTGCCAGCAGTGTCAGGGGGCAATATGGCTACACCTTC. Its protein is CASSVRGQYGYTF. This chain joins TRBV28 and TRBJ1-2; the match to TRBD1 covers 8 bases. Germline values: CDR1 MDHEN, CDR2 SYDVKM. J lost 5 bases, V lost 5 bases, and 4 bases had no gene match. CDR3 size: 13 residues.

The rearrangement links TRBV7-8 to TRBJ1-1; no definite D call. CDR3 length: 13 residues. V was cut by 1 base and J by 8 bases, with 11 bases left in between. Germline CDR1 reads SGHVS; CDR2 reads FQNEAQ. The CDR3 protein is CASSLVSNQEAFF. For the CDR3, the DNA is TGTGCCAGCAGCTTAGTAAGCAACCAAGAAGCTTTCTTT.

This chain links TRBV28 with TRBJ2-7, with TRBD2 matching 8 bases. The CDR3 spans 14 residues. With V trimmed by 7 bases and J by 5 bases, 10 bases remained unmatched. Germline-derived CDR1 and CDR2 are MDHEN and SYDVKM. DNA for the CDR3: TGTGCCAGCACCCCGGGGGGGGCGATCAACGAGCAGTACTTC. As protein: CASTPGGAINEQYF.

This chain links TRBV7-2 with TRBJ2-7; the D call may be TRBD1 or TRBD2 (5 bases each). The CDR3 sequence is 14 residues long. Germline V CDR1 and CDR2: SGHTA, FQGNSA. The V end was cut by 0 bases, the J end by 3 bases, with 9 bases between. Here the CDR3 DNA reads TGTGCCAGCAGCTTAGCTGGGGGATACTACGAGCAGTACTTC. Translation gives CASSLAGGYYEQYF.

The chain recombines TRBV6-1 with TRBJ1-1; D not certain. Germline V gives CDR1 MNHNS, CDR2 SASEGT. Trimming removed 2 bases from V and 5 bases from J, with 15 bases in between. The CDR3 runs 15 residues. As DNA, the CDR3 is TGTGCCAGCAGTGAACTAGGGCAGCAGCGAACTGAAGCTTTCTTT. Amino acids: CASSELGQQRTEAFF.

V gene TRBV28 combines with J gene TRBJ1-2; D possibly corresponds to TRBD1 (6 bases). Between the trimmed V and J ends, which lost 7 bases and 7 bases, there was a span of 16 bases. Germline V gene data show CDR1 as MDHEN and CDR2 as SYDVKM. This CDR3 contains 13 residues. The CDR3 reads CASKQGGFVGYTF. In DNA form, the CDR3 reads TGTGCCAGCAAACAGGGTGGTTTTGTTGGCTACACCTTC.

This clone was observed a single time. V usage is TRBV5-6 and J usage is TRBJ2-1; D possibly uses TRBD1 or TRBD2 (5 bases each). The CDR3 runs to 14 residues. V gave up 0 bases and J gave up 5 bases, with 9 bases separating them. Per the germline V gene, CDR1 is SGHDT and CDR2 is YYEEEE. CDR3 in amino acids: CASSLAGPNNEQFF. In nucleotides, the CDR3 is TGTGCCAGCAGCTTGGCGGGACCCAACAATGAGCAGTTCTTC.

The DNA of the CDR3 is TGTGCCTCAAAGACGGGTAACACTGAAGCTTTCTTT. This translates into CASKTGNTEAFF. The rearrangement uses TRBV6-6 and TRBJ1-1; D uncertain. Germline CDR1 and CDR2: MNHNY and SVGAGI (reference sequence). Trimming took off 11 bases at V and 2 bases at J, with 12 bases between the two ends. This CDR3 is 12 amino acids long.

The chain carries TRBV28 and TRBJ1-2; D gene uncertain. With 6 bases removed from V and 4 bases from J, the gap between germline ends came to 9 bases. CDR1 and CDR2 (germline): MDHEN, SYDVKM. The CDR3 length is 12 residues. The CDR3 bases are TGTGCCAGCAGCCCACCTGCCTATGGCTACACCTTC. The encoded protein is CASSPPAYGYTF.

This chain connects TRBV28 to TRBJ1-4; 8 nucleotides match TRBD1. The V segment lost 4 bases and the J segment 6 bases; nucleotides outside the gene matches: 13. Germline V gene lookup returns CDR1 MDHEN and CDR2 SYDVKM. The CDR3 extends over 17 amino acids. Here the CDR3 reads CASSSPPGGTGYEKLFF. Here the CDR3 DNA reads TGTGCCAGCAGTTCCCCGCCTGGCGGGACAGGTTATGAAAAACTGTTTTTT.

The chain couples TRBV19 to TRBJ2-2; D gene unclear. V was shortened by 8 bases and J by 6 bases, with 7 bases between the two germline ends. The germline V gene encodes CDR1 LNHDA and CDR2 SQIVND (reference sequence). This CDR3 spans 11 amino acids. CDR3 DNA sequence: TGTGCCAGTCAAGTTGCCGGGGAGCTGTTTTTT. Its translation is CASQVAGELFF. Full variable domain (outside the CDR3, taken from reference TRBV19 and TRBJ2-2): DGGITQSPKYLFRKEGQNVTLSCEQNLNHDAMYWYRQDPGQGLRLIYYSQIVNDFQKGDIAEGYSVSREKKESFPLTVTSAQKNPTAFYLCASQVAGELFFGEGSRLTVL.

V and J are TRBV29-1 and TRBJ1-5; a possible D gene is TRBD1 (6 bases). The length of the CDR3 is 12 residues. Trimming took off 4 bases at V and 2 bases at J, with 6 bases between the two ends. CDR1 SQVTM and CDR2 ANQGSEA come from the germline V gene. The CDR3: CSVGQGNQPQHF. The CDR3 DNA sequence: TGCAGCGTTGGACAGGGCAATCAGCCCCAGCATTTT. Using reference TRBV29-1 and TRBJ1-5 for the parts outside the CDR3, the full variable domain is SAVISQKPSRDICQRGTSLTIQCQVDSQVTMMFWYRQQPGQSLTLIATANQGSEATYESGFVIDKFPISRPNLTFSTLTVSNMSPEDSSIYLCSVGQGNQPQHFGDGTRLSIL.

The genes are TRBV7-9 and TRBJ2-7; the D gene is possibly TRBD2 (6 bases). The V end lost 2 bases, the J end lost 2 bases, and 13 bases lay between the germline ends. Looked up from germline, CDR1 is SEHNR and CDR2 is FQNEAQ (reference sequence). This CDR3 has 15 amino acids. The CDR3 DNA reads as TGTGCCAGCAGCTTACTGGGGGAGGCCCCCTACGAGCAGTACTTC. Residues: CASSLLGEAPYEQYF.

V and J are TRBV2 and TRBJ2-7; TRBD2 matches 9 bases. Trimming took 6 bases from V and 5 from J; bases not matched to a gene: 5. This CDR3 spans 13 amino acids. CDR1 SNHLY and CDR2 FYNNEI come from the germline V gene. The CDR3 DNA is TGTGCCAGCAGCTCTATAGCGGGAGACGAGCAGTACTTC. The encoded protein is CASSSIAGDEQYF.

The CDR3 loop reads CASSLSDTQYF. The CDR3, as DNA: TGTGCCAGCAGCCTGTCAGATACGCAGTATTTT. This chain uses TRBV6-1 with TRBJ2-3; D is uncertain. Trimming stripped 6 bases from V and 4 bases from J, with 5 bases between. The CDR3 sequence is 11 residues long. In germline, CDR1 is MNHNS, CDR2 SASEGT.

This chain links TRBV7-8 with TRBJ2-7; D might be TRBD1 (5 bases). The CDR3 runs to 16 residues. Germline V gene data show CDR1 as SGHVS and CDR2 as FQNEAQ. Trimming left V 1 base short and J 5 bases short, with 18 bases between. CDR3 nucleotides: TGTGCCAGCAGCTTAGAGGGCAGGGTGACGGCTCACGAGCAGTACTTC. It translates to CASSLEGRVTAHEQYF.